This paragraph reports one TCR beta chain. As yet, its antigen is unknown. Profiled with immunoSEQ multiplex PCR; TCRdb holds only in-frame clones, not every one. This table has thousands of clones, around four fifths appearing once. This specimen comes from a study of STAT5B mutations in CD4+ large granular lymphocyte leukemia. General study points: Approximately 25% of private leukemic clonotypes occurred rarely in other patients' non-leukemic repertoires.

This CDR3 comprises 15 residues. Looked up from germline, CDR1 is MNHNS and CDR2 is SASEGT. V was pared by 2 bases and J by 10 bases, with 20 bases between. This clonotype originated in a man aged 80 or over with CD4+ T-cell large granular lymphocyte leukemia. The V gene is TRBV6-1, the J gene TRBJ1-1; D might be TRBD1 (6 bases). Sequenced: PBMCs. The CDR3 sequence: CASSERGRPVRGAFF. DNA for the CDR3: TGTGCCAGCAGTGAACGGGGCAGGCCCGTCAGGGGAGCTTTCTTT.